A selection of T cell receptor beta chains follows, all from one sample in a study of CD8 T cells in ankylosing spondylitis. MiXCR, run by TCRdb on the 5' RACE reads, gives a single entry per CDR3 protein. The sample gives roughly 230,000 distinct CDR3 sequences, 15% to 20% of which show up once; about a third is in the top ten. Sequencing was carried out using blood, either unsorted or a sorted T cell fraction (not recorded which). These receptors were obtained from a male donor with ankylosing spondylitis or in good health (not recorded which). CDR3s include the opening cysteine and the closing phenylalanine or tryptophan. Fields, in order: clone size, V gene, J gene, D gene, CDR3 DNA, CDR3 protein. The D gene is left open where the match is weak. A row's size may be missing; if present it is once, few, many or a size class.

>few|TRBV7-9|TRBJ1-5|.
TGTGCCAGCAGCGGAGACAATCAGCCCCAGCATTTT
CASSGDNQPQHF
>.|TRBV29-1|TRBJ2-1|.
TGCAGCGTTGTGATCCAGACTTATCCTCCGGACAATGAGCAGTTCTTC
CSVVIQTYPPDNEQFF
>few|TRBV11-2|TRBJ2-1|TRBD1
TGTGCCAGCAGCTTAGTTGGGGAGACAGGGGGCGAAAATGAGCAGTTCTTC
CASSLVGETGGENEQFF
>few|TRBV5-6|TRBJ2-1|.
TGTGCCAGCAGCTCACAGGGTCGTGGCTACAATGAGCAGTTCTTC
CASSSQGRGYNEQFF
>few|TRBV29-1|TRBJ2-1|TRBD2
TGCAGCGCCGCTGGGTGGCTAGCGGGAGTTAACGAGCAGTTCTTC
CSAAGWLAGVNEQFF
>.|TRBV29-1|TRBJ2-1|.
TGCAGCGTTGTCGGGCCATCCAATGAGCAGTTCTTC
CSVVGPSNEQFF
>.|TRBV12-3/TRBV12-4|TRBJ2-1|.
TGTGCCAGCAGTGGAGACAGAAACCTCTCCTACAATGAGCAGTTCTTC
CASSGDRNLSYNEQFF
>.|TRBV2|TRBJ2-1|.
TGTGCCAGCCCTGGGGAGGCCAATTACAATGAGCAGTTCTTC
CASPGEANYNEQFF
>.|TRBV7-9|TRBJ2-1|.
TGTGCCAGCAGCTTAGGCCCGGGGACGGTTCAAGGTGAGCAGTTCTTC
CASSLGPGTVQGEQFF
>few|TRBV12-3/TRBV12-4|TRBJ2-5|.
TGTGCCAGCAGTTTTGGGTTACAAGAGACCCAGTACTTC
CASSFGLQETQYF
>.|TRBV4-1|TRBJ1-1|.
TGCGCCAGCAGCCAACAGTATACTTCGGGGACTGAAGCTTTCTTT
CASSQQYTSGTEAFF
>few|TRBV27|TRBJ2-1|TRBD2
TGTGCCAGCAGATCGACTAGCGGGGGGTACAATGAGCAGTTCTTC
CASRSTSGGYNEQFF
>many|TRBV2|TRBJ2-7|.
TGTGCCAGTTTAGCTCCCGGGTCCGCAGGCTCCTACGAGCAGTACTTC
CASLAPGSAGSYEQYF
>.|TRBV11-1|TRBJ2-3|TRBD2
TGTGCCAGCAGCTTAGCGCAGGCGAAAGTAGCGGGAGGGCCGGATACGCAGTATTTT
CASSLAQAKVAGGPDTQYF
>many|TRBV20-1|TRBJ2-3|TRBD2
TGCAGTGCTAGAGAACGTCTAGCGGGAGAGGCAGATACGCAGTATTTT
CSARERLAGEADTQYF
>few|TRBV12-3/TRBV12-4|TRBJ2-1|.
TGTGCCAGCAGGGTAGGGATCCTTGTTAATGAGCAGTTCTTC
CASRVGILVNEQFF
>.|TRBV5-1|TRBJ2-5|.
TGCGCCAGCAGCTTCGGACAGACACAAGAGACCCAGTACTTC
CASSFGQTQETQYF
>many|TRBV6-6|TRBJ2-2|TRBD2
TGTGCCAGCAGAAAGCGGGAACCCGGGGAGCTGTTTTTT
CASRKREPGELFF
>.|TRBV29-1|TRBJ2-5|TRBD1
TGCAGCGTTGACAGGGGGCTTAGGGAGACCCAGTACTTC
CSVDRGLRETQYF
>many|TRBV5-5|TRBJ1-5|.
TGTGCCAGCAGCGTAGGGGGGACCCCGCCCCAGCATTTT
CASSVGGTPPQHF
>few|TRBV7-8|TRBJ2-2|TRBD2
TGTGCCAGCAGCACCTGGACTAGCGAGAACACCGGGGAGCTGTTTTTT
CASSTWTSENTGELFF
>.|TRBV5-1|TRBJ1-5|TRBD1
TGCGCCAGCAGCTCCCGGACAGGGGATAGCAATCAGCCCCAGCATTTT
CASSSRTGDSNQPQHF
>.|TRBV4-1|TRBJ1-2|.
TGCGCCAGCAGCCAAAGCTTAGGGCGGAACTATGGCTACACCTTC
CASSQSLGRNYGYTF
>.|TRBV2|TRBJ2-6|.
TGTGCCAGCAGAAACAGGGTAGTAGGGGCCAACGTCCTGACTTTC
CASRNRVVGANVLTF
>many|TRBV6-5|TRBJ1-1|.
TGTGCCAGCACCCGGGGTTTAGGCACTGAAGCTTTCTTT
CASTRGLGTEAFF
>many|TRBV29-1|TRBJ2-1|TRBD2
TGCAGCGCCCTCGGACTAGCGGGAAAGTACAATGAGCAGTTCTTC
CSALGLAGKYNEQFF
>few|TRBV18|TRBJ2-6|.
TGTGCCAGCTCACCATTGAAGGACTCTGGGGCCAACGTCCTGACTTTC
CASSPLKDSGANVLTF
>few|TRBV29-1|TRBJ1-2|.
TGCAGCGTTTCCGGGGTAAACTATGGCTACACCTTC
CSVSGVNYGYTF
>few|TRBV10-3|TRBJ2-7|TRBD1
TGTGCCATCAGTGGGGACAGCCTCTCCGGAACCTACGAGCAGTACTTC
CAISGDSLSGTYEQYF